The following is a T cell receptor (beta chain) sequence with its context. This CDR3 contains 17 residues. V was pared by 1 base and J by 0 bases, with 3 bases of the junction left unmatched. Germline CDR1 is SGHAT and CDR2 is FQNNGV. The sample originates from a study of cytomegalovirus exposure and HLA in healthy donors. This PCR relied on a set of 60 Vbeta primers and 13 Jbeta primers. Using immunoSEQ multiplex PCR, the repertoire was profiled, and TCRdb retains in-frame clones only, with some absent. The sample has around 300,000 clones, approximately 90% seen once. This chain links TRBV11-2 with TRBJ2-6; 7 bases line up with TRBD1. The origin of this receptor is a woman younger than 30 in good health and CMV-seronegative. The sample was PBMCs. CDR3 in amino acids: CASSLGGQFSGANVLTF. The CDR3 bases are TGTGCCAGCAGCTTAGGGGGACAGTTCTCTGGGGCCAACGTCCTGACTTTC.